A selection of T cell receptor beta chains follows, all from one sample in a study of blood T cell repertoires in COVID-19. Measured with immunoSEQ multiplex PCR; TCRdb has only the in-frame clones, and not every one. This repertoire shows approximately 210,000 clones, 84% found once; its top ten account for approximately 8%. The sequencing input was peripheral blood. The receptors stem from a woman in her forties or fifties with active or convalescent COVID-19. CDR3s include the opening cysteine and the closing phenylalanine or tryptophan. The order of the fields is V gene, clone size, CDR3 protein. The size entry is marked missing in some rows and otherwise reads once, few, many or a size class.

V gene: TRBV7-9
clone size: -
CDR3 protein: CASSNFRGRGYEQYF

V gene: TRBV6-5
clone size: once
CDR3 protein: CASTEGGAAADTQYF

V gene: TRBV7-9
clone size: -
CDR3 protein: CASSANRGRGYTF

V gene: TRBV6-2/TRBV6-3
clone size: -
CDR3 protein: CASSTPRGADTQYF

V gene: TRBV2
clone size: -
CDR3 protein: CASSLAGAHTDTQYF

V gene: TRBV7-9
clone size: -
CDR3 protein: CASSLGDSSNQPQHF

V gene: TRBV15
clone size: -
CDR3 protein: CATSREGVSGANVLTF

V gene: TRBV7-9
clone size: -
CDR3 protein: CASSRNMNTEAFF

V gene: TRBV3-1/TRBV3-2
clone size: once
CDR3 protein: CASSQGTGLTDTQYF

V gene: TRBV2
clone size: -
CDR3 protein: CASSEQQGNYGYTF

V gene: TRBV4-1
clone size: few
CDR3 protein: CASSHPRGGTAEQYF

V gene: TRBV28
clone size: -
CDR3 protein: CASRLTSGISSYNEQFF

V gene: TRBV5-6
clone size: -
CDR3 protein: CASSFAVNTEAFF

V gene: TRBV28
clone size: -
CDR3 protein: CASSFLNQPQHF

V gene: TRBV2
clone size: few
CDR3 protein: CASNQDREDTIYF

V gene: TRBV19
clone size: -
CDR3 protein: CASRLTSGGELFF

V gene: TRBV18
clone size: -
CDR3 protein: CASSAGTDDTQYF

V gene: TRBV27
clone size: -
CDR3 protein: CASSLAYFSTDTQYF

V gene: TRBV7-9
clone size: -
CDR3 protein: CASSSLRGKNAEAFF

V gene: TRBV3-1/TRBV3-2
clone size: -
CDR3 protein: CASSQQQGIGGYTF

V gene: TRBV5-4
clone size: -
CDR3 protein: CASSSPPSGGAETQYF

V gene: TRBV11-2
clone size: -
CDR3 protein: CASSELAGVTEQFF